This paragraph reports one T cell receptor beta chain. Its antigen remains unknown. Single viable CD3+CD4+CD8-CD45RO+ cells were sorted as the memory CD4+ T cells. After thawing, CD4+ T cells were positively selected. Germline CDR1 SGHTA, CDR2 FQGNSA. V lost 1 base, J lost 4 bases, and 12 bases lay in between. CDR3 size: 15 residues. This entry belongs to a study of memory CD4+ T cells and cytomegalovirus serostatus. Only in-frame clones appear in the TCRdb table, and some are missing; sequencing was by immunoSEQ multiplex PCR. This table has 56,000 or so clones, around 80% appearing once. Study results and caveats: Suggested: most of the CMV-linked TCR signature lies in CD4+ memory cells.

The clonotype originates from an adult in good health and CMV-seronegative. Some clones in this sample may be carry-over from other donors' samples. The gene calls are TRBV7-2 and TRBJ2-3, with a possible D match to TRBD2 (5 bases). Sequenced: memory CD4+ T cells from blood. CDR3: CASSLVLLGADTQYF. Written as DNA, the CDR3 is TGTGCCAGCAGCTTAGTCTTACTAGGCGCAGATACGCAGTATTTT.